This T cell receptor beta chain was profiled in a study of radiation and T cells in renal cell carcinoma. As to this clone: What it binds is not known.

Sequencing was performed with immunoSEQ multiplex PCR; in TCRdb, only in-frame clones are kept and a portion is missing. This sample carries some 150,000 clones, approximately 86% of them seen once, and the ten largest clones take 15% to 20%. Study-level results: Top tumor clonotypes rose in blood 2 weeks post-radiation, then contracted.

The time point was: blood 4 weeks post-SBRT, at nephrectomy. The treatment was: 15 Gy SBRT to primary tumor, nephrectomy 4 weeks later. Nephrectomy followed 15 Gy stereotactic body radiation by 4 weeks. Blood was sampled at baseline, 2 weeks and 4 weeks after SBRT. Sequencing was performed on blood, taken from a patient whose treatment included radiotherapy and nephrectomy. The origin of this receptor is a woman aged 50 to 65 with renal cell carcinoma.

The DNA of the CDR3 is TGTGCCAGCAGCATCGACGAGCAGGGGGGTGGCTACACCTTC. It is translated as CASSIDEQGGGYTF. The genes are TRBV7-2 and TRBJ1-2, with 7 bases that match TRBD1. CDR3 size: 14 residues. Germline V gene sequence: CDR1 SGHTA, CDR2 FQGNSA. V lost 5 bases, J lost 7 bases, and 10 bases stayed unmatched.